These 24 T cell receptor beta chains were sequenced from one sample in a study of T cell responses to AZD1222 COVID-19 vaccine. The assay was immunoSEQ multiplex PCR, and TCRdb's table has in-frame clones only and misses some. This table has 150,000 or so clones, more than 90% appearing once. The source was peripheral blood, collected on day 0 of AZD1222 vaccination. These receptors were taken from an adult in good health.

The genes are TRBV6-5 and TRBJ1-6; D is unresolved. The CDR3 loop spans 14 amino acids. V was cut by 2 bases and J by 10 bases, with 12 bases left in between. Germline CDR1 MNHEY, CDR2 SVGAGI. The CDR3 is CASSYSELESPLHF. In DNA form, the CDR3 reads TGTGCCAGCAGTTACAGCGAGTTGGAATCACCCCTCCACTTT.

The CDR3 loop reads CASSGPRFGEKLFF. In nucleotides, the CDR3 is TGTGCCAGCAGTGGACCCAGGTTCGGTGAAAAACTGTTTTTT. V gene TRBV28 combines with J gene TRBJ1-4; unclear D gene. The CDR3 extends over 14 amino acids. CDR1 is MDHEN, CDR2 SYDVKM, per germline. V lost 5 bases and J 7 bases, leaving 14 bases between the germline ends.

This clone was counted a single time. The CDR3 sequence: CASSFEGDRVGNTIYF. CDR3 nucleotides: TGCGCCAGCAGCTTCGAGGGGGATCGAGTTGGAAACACCATATATTTT. This chain links TRBV5-1 with TRBJ1-3, with D perhaps TRBD1 (6 bases). V lost 2 bases and J lost 3, with 15 bases in between. The CDR3 loop spans 16 amino acids. Germline CDR1 is SGHRS and CDR2 is YFSETQ. Using reference TRBV5-1 and TRBJ1-3 for the parts outside the CDR3, the full variable domain is KAGVTQTPRYLIKTRGQQVTLSCSPISGHRSVSWYQQTPGQGLQFLFEYFSETQRNKGNFPGRFSGRQFSNSRSEMNVSTLELGDSALYLCASSFEGDRVGNTIYFGEGSWLTVV.

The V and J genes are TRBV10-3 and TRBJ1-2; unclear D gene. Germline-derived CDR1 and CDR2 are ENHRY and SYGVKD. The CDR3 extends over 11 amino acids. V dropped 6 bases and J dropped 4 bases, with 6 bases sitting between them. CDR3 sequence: CAIRALYGYTF. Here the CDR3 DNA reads TGTGCCATCAGGGCCCTCTATGGCTACACCTTC.

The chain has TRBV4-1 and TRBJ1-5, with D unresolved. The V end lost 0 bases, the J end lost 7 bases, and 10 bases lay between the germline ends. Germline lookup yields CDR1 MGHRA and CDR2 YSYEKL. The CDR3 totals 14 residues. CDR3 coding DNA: TGCGCCAGCAGCCAAGAGAGCGGGAGGCAGCCCCAGCATTTT. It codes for CASSQESGRQPQHF.

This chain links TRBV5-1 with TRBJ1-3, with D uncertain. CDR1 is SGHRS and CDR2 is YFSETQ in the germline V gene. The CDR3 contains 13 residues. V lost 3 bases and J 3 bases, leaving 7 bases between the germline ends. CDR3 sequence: CASSSNYGNTIYF. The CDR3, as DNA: TGCGCCAGCAGCTCTAATTATGGAAACACCATATATTTT.

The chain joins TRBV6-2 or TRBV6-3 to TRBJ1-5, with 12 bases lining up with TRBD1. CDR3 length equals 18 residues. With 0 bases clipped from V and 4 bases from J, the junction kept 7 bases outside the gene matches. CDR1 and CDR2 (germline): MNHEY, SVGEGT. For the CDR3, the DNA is TGTGCCAGCAGTTACTCCGGGACAGGGGGCGCGGGGAATCAGCCCCAGCATTTT. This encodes CASSYSGTGGAGNQPQHF.

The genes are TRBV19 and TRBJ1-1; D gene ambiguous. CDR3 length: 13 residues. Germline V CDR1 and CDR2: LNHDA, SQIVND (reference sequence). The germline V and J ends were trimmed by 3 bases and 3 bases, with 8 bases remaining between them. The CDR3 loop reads CASSIRIDTEAFF. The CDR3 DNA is TGTGCCAGTAGTATTAGGATAGACACTGAAGCTTTCTTT.

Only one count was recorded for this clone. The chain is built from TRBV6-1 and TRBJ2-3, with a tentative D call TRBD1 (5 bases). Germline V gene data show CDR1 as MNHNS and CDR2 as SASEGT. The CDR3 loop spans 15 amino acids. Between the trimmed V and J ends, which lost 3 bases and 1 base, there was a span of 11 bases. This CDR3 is CASSEAGLRTDTQYF. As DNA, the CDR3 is TGTGCCAGCAGTGAGGCAGGGTTGCGCACAGATACGCAGTATTTT.

CDR3 in amino acids: CARSWAGSSETQYF. Here the CDR3 DNA reads TGTGCCAGAAGCTGGGCGGGGTCGTCAGAGACCCAGTACTTC. The chain links TRBV5-3 to TRBJ2-5, with a possible D match to TRBD2 (6 bases). TRBV5-3 is recorded as an ORF, its role being uncertain. The V end lost 3 bases, the J end lost 4 bases, and 13 bases lay between the germline ends. The CDR3 is 14 residues long.

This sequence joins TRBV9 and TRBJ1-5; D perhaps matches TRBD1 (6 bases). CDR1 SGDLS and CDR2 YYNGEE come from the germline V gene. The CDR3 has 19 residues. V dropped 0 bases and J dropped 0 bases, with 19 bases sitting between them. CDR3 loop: CASSVACGTPPNSNQPQHF. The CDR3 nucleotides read TGTGCCAGCAGCGTAGCTTGCGGGACACCCCCCAATAGCAATCAGCCCCAGCATTTT.

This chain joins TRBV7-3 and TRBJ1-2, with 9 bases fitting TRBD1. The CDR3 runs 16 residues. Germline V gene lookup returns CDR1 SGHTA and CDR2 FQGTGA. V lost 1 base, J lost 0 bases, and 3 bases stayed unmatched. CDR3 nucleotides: TGTGCCAGCAGCTTAAGTGGGACAGGGCCTAACTATGGCTACACCTTC. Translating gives CASSLSGTGPNYGYTF.

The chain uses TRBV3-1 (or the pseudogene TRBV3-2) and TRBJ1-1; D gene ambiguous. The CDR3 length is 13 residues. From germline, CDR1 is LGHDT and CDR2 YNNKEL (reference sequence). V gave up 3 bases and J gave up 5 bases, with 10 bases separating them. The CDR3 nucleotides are TGTGCCAGCAGCCAGAGTCGTGAGACTGAAGCTTTCTTT. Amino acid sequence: CASSQSRETEAFF.

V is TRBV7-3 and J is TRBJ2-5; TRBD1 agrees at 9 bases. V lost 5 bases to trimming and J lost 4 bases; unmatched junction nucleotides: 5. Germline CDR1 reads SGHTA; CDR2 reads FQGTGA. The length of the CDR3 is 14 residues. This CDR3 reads CASSRGQGAETQYF. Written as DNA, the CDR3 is TGTGCCAGCAGCCGGGGACAGGGCGCAGAGACCCAGTACTTC.

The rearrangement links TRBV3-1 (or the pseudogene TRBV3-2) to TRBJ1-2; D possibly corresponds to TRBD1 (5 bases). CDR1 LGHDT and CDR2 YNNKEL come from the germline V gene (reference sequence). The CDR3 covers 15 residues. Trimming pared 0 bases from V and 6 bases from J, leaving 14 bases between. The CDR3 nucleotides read TGTGCCAGCAGCCAAGATAAGAGACAGAGCGATGGCTACACCTTC. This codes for CASSQDKRQSDGYTF.

CDR3: CASSVDLMNTEAFF. The CDR3 nucleotides are TGTGCCAGCAGCGTAGACCTAATGAACACTGAAGCTTTCTTT. This rearrangement joins TRBV5-5 to TRBJ1-1; D ambiguous. The length of the CDR3 is 14 residues. Trimming removed 4 bases from V and 0 bases from J, with 10 bases in between. The germline V gene has CDR1 SGHKS and CDR2 YYEKEE (reference sequence).

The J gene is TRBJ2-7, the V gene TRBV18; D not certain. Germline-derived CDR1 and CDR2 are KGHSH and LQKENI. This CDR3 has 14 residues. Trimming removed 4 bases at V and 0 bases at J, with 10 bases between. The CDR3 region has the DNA TGTGCCAGCTCACGAGTCGACGCCTCCTACGAGCAGTACTTC. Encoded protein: CASSRVDASYEQYF.

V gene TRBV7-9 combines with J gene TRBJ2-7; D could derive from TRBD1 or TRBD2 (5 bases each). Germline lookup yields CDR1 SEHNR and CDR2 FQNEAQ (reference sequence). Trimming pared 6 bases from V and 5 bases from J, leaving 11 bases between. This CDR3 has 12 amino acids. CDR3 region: CASRGVWDEQYF. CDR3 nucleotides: TGTGCCAGCAGGGGGGTATGGGACGAGCAGTACTTC.

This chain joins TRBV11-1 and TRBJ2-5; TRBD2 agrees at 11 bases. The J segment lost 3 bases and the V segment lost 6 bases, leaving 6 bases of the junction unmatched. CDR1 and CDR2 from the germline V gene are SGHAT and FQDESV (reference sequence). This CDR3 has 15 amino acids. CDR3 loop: CASSSPGLAEETQYF. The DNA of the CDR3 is TGTGCCAGCAGTTCACCGGGACTAGCGGAAGAGACCCAGTACTTC.

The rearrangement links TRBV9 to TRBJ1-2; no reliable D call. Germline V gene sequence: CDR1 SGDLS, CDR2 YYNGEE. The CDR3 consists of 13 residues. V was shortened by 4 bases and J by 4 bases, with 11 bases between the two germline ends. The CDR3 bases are TGTGCCAGCAGCATCCTTGGTAGCTATGGCTACACCTTC. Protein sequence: CASSILGSYGYTF.

CDR3 region: CASSLTGPSNYGYTF. In DNA, the CDR3 is TGCGCCAGCAGCCTAACGGGCCCATCGAACTATGGCTACACCTTC. V and J are TRBV4-3 and TRBJ1-2, with D unresolved. V lost 4 bases and J 2 bases, leaving 14 bases between the germline ends. The CDR3 runs 15 residues. Germline-derived CDR1 and CDR2 are LGHNA and YSLEER.

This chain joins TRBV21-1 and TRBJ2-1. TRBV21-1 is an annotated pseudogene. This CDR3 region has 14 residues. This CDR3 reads CASSKDPTYNEQFF. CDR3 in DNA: TGTGCCAGCAGCAAAGATCCTACATACAATGAGCAGTTCTTC.

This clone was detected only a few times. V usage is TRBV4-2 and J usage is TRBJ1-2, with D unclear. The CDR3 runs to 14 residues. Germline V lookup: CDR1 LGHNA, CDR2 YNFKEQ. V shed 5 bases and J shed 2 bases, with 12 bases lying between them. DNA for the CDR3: TGTGCCAGCAGCTCCCTGGGAGGAAACTATGGCTACACCTTC. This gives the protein CASSSLGGNYGYTF.

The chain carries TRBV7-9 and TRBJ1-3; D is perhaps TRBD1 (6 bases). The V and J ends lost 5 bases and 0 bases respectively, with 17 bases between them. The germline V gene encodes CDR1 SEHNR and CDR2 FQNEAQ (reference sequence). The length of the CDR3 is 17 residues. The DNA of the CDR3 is TGTGCCAGCAGCCCCGCAGGGGCCCTCCCCTCTGGAAACACCATATATTTT. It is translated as CASSPAGALPSGNTIYF.